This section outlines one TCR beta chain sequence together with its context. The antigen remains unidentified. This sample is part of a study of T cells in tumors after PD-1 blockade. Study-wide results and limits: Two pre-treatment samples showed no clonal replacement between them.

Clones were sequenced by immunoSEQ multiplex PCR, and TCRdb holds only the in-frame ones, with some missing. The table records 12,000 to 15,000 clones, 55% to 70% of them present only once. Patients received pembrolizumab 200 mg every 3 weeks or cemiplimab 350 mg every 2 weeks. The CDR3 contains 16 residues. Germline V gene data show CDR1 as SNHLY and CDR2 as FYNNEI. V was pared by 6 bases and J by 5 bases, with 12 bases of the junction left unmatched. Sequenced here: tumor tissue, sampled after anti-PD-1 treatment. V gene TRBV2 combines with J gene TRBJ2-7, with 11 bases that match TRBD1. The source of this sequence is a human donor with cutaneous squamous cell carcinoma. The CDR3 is CASRKEWTGGWHEQYF. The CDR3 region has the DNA TGTGCCAGCAGGAAAGAGTGGACAGGGGGCTGGCACGAGCAGTACTTC.